This record covers a single TCR beta chain. Its specificity is not known. The sample originates from a study of PD-L1 blockade in urothelial cancer. Study-level background: Administration of atezolizumab to patients began in the mid-2010s, at 1,200 mg intravenously every 3 weeks. About 85% of the roughly 30 patients were males with bladder-origin urothelial cancer. T cell content in blood samples showed a median of 141,255. Regarding the study as a whole: At the 3-week point, tumor-associated blood clones expanded more in durable-benefit patients.

The CDR3 loop spans 16 amino acids. V was trimmed by 4 bases and J by 1 base, leaving 14 bases between them. The sample's time point: pretreatment peripheral blood. TCRdb keeps only in-frame clones here, not all; method: immunoSEQ multiplex PCR. The sample includes tens of thousands of clones, 85% of them seen just once. The specimen comprised PBMCs, sampled around atezolizumab (anti-PD-L1) treatment. The chain couples TRBV23-1 to TRBJ1-5; D gene uncertain. TRBV23-1 is given ORF status, its function remaining uncertain. The clonotype originates from a man aged 65 to 85 with urothelial cancer. CDR3 region: CASSRGRPGSNQPQHF. The DNA for the CDR3 is TGCGCCAGCAGTCGAGGGCGACCTGGGAGCAATCAGCCCCAGCATTTT.